Listed below are T cell receptor beta chains from one sample, sequenced in a study of CD8+CD57+ T cells in acquired aplastic anemia. TCRdb processed the reads anew with MiXCR; each CDR3 protein has one entry. The sample contains roughly 200,000 distinct CDR3 sequences, roughly three fifths of which appear only once. The sequenced material came from sorted CD4+, CD8+, or CD8+CD57+ T cells (not recorded which) from PBMCs. These receptors were obtained from a human donor with aplastic anemia. The CDR3 runs from the conserved cysteine through the conserved F or W. Each record gives: J gene, D gene, V gene, clone size, CDR3 DNA, CDR3 protein. A D gene is named only where the DNA matches it firmly. Only part of the rows carry a size: once, few, many, or a class if the clone is expanded.

J: TRBJ1-5
D: -
V: TRBV2
size: -
DNA: TGTGCCAGCAGTGAAGCGCGACTCCCCCAGCATTTT
CDR3: CASSEARLPQHF

J: TRBJ1-1
D: -
V: TRBV7-9
size: -
DNA: TGTGCCAGCAGAGACAGGACCCCCACTGAAGCTTTCTTT
CDR3: CASRDRTPTEAFF

J: TRBJ2-7
D: TRBD1
V: TRBV5-6
size: -
DNA: TGTGCCAGCAGCTACTTAGGGACAGGGTTCTCTCGGGAGCAGTACTTC
CDR3: CASSYLGTGFSREQYF

J: TRBJ1-1
D: TRBD1
V: TRBV7-9
size: -
DNA: TGTGCCAGCAGCTATAAAGGACAGGGATCGGCGGCTTTCTTT
CDR3: CASSYKGQGSAAFF

J: TRBJ2-3
D: TRBD2
V: TRBV2
size: many
DNA: TGTGCCAGCAGTGAAGAAGCCTTTGTGACTAGCGGGTTCACAGATACGCAGTATTTT
CDR3: CASSEEAFVTSGFTDTQYF

J: TRBJ2-7
D: TRBD2
V: TRBV5-1
size: -
DNA: TGCGCCAGCAGCTGGGGGGCTAGCGGGACGGGCGAGCAGTACTTC
CDR3: CASSWGASGTGEQYF

J: TRBJ2-7
D: -
V: TRBV6-1
size: -
DNA: TGTGCCAGCAGTGAAGGGGGTTTCGGCGAGCAGTACTTC
CDR3: CASSEGGFGEQYF

J: TRBJ2-2
D: TRBD1
V: TRBV10-2
size: -
DNA: TGCGCCAGCAGCTACACAGGGGGCACTCGCGGTGGGGGGCTGTTTTTT
CDR3: CASSYTGGTRGGGLFF

J: TRBJ2-7
D: TRBD1
V: TRBV6-6
size: many
DNA: TGTGCCAGCAGTTCCCTGGGACAGTTCGACGAGCAGTACTTC
CDR3: CASSSLGQFDEQYF

J: TRBJ1-1
D: -
V: TRBV18
size: -
DNA: TGTGCCAGCTCACCATATGGAGGGGGTTACACTGAAGCTTTCTTT
CDR3: CASSPYGGGYTEAFF